These 3 T cell receptor beta chains share one sample of origin, sequenced in a study of CD8 T cells in cerebrospinal fluid in Alzheimer's disease. After re-calling the 10x single-cell sequencing reads, TCRdb lists one entry per CDR3 protein, DNA absent. This listing includes 900 to 1,400 distinct CDR3 sequences. The sequenced sample consisted of cerebrospinal fluid. The receptor source for this set is a human donor in good health.

This clonotype is medium-sized (0.01 to 0.1%) by frequency. The gene calls are TRBV9 and TRBJ2-1; TCRdb outputs TRBD2, but without DNA this stays unchecked. Germline CDR1 reads SGDLS; CDR2 reads YYNGEE. This CDR3 is 14 amino acids long. CDR3: CASSFSGGYNEQFF. Full variable domain (rest looked up from reference TRBV9 and TRBJ2-1): DSGVTQTPKHLITATGQRVTLRCSPRSGDLSVYWYQQSLDQGLQFLIQYYNGEERAKGNILERFSAQQFPDLHSELNLSSLELGDSALYFCASSFSGGYNEQFFGPGTRLTVL.

Judged by frequency, this clonotype is large. This sequence joins TRBV5-1 and TRBJ2-1. The germline V gene encodes CDR1 SGHRS and CDR2 YFSETQ. This CDR3 has 13 residues. CDR3 sequence: CASSLDPNNEQFF.

In terms of frequency, this clonotype is large. CDR3 amino acids: CASSSSPPGGGQETQYF. This rearrangement joins TRBV5-1 to TRBJ2-5; with no DNA, the TCRdb D assignment of TRBD1 cannot be verified. Germline-derived CDR1 and CDR2 are SGHRS and YFSETQ. The CDR3 is made up of 17 amino acids.